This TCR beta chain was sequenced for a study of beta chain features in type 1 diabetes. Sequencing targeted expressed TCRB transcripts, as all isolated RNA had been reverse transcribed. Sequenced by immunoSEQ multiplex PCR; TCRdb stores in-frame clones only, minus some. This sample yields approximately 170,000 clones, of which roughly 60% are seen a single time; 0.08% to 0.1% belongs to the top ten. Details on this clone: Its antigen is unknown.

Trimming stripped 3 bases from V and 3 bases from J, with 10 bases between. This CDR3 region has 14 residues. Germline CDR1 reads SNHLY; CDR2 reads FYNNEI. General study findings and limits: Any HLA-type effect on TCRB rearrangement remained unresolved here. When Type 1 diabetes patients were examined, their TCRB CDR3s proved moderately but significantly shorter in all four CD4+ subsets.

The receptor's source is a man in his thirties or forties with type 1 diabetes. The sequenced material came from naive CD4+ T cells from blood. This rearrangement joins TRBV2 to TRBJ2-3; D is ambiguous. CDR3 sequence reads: CASSDGWLTDTQYF. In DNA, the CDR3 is TGTGCCAGCAGTGACGGCTGGCTTACAGATACGCAGTATTTT.